The entry below gives a single TCR beta chain sequence along with its context. Its target is unknown. This sample is drawn from a study of OX40 agonist ivuxolimab in advanced cancers. Study results and limitations: CD4+ and CD8+ blood T cells expanded clonally by week 6 at 0.1 to 3.0 mg/kg.

This CDR3 is built from 15 residues. Trimming shortened V by 4 bases and J by 2 bases, and 12 bases separated the two germline ends. The germline V gene encodes CDR1 MNHNY and CDR2 SVGAGI (reference sequence). Here immunoSEQ multiplex PCR was the method, and the copy in TCRdb shows in-frame clones only, minus some. The data contain roughly 44,000 clones, less than 90% of them singletons. Sampling of blood occurred at baseline, cycle 4 day 1, and cycle 7 day 1. The gene calls are TRBV6-6 and TRBJ1-3; tentative D call: TRBD1 (6 bases). This clonotype was sampled from an adult with an advanced solid tumor such as melanoma, head and neck, liver or kidney cancer. Material: CD4+ or CD8+ T cells sorted from blood, obtained in a trial of the OX40 agonist ivuxolimab. The CDR3 here is CASSSLHRAGNTIYF. For the CDR3, the DNA is TGTGCCAGCAGTTCCCTGCACAGGGCTGGAAACACCATATATTTT.